This is a list of T cell receptor beta chains from one sample in a study of T cells in Graves' hyperthyroidism and ophthalmopathy. TCRdb re-called the multiplex PCR reads through MiXCR, storing one row per CDR3 protein. The sample holds about 600,000 distinct CDR3 sequences, more than 14% seen once. Material: blood. All receptors derive from a woman aged 50 to 65 with Graves' ophthalmopathy. Both conserved end residues are part of each CDR3. Fields, in order: J gene, D gene, clone size, V gene, CDR3 DNA, CDR3 protein. The D gene is left open where the match is weak. Clone size is not always given. Where it is, it says once, few, many or a class for expanded clones.

>TRBJ1-1|-|-|TRBV4-1
TGCGCCAGCAGCCAAGCGGGTGATAGGGGGACTGAAGCTTTCTTT
CASSQAGDRGTEAFF
>TRBJ1-3|TRBD1|many|TRBV29-1
TGCAGCGTCGCTGATCCACAGGGGGTTTTCGGAAACACCATATATTTT
CSVADPQGVFGNTIYF
>TRBJ2-2|TRBD2|many|TRBV12-3/TRBV12-4
TGTGCCAGCAGTTCGAGCGGGAGGGGGAACACCGGGGAGCTGTTTTTT
CASSSSGRGNTGELFF
>TRBJ1-5|-|many|TRBV12-3/TRBV12-4
TGTGCCAGCAGCCCGGTACTGGAGCCCCAGCATTTT
CASSPVLEPQHF
>TRBJ1-1|-|-|TRBV7-3
TGTGCCAGCAGCTTCACGGGGGAAGCTGAAGCTTTCTTT
CASSFTGEAEAFF
>TRBJ2-7|TRBD1|-|TRBV20-1
TGCAGTGCCTACAGGGGGCGTGGGGTCCACGAGCAGTACTTC
CSAYRGRGVHEQYF
>TRBJ2-7|TRBD2|-|TRBV6-2/TRBV6-3
TGTGCCAGCAGGACTAGCGGGAGTTTAACGGGGCAGTACTTC
CASRTSGSLTGQYF
>TRBJ2-4|TRBD2|few|TRBV9
TGTGCCAGTAGCGGGAATGACAAAAACATTCAGTACTTC
CASSGNDKNIQYF
>TRBJ1-5|-|few|TRBV29-1
TGCAGCGCTGGTGGAGGGGGATCAAATCAGCCCCAGCATTTT
CSAGGGGSNQPQHF
>TRBJ2-3|TRBD1|-|TRBV15
TGTGCCACCAGCAGAGTTACAGGGGGCAGGAAAGATACGCAGTATTTT
CATSRVTGGRKDTQYF
>TRBJ2-1|-|few|TRBV4-2
TGTGCCAGCAGCCAAGATTGGGGGAGGCCAAGCTCCTACAATGAGCAGTTCTTC
CASSQDWGRPSSYNEQFF
>TRBJ2-7|-|many|TRBV4-3
TGCGCCAGCAGCCAAGAACCGGGAGCTAATGCCTACGAGCAGTACTTC
CASSQEPGANAYEQYF
>TRBJ1-3|-|few|TRBV28
TGTGCCAGCAGTGATTTTCCCTTCAGTGGAGCCCGCTCTGGAAACACCATATATTTT
CASSDFPFSGARSGNTIYF
>TRBJ2-3|TRBD1|many|TRBV7-9
TGTGCCAGCAGCTTTCTACAGGGGTTGAAATCGGATACGCAGTATTTT
CASSFLQGLKSDTQYF
>TRBJ1-4|-|many|TRBV11-2
TGTGCCAGCAGCTTAGGACGAGCGTTACTCAATGAAAAACTGTTTTTT
CASSLGRALLNEKLFF
>TRBJ2-2|TRBD2|many|TRBV5-1
TGCGCCAGCAGCTTGGATGCGGGAGGTCACTTTGGGGAGCTGTTTTTT
CASSLDAGGHFGELFF
>TRBJ2-1|-|few|TRBV6-4
TGTGCCAGCAGTGAGTCCTACGCAAATGAGCAGTTCTTC
CASSESYANEQFF
>TRBJ2-1|-|many|TRBV7-8
TGTGCCAGCGGACAGCGGGTCTACAATGAGCAGTTCTTC
CASGQRVYNEQFF
>TRBJ1-3|TRBD1|many|TRBV6-5
TGTGCCAGCAGTTACCAGGGGGCGCCAGGAAACACCATATATTTT
CASSYQGAPGNTIYF
>TRBJ2-1|TRBD2|few|TRBV12-3/TRBV12-4
TGTGCCAGCAAACATGGGTCCGGGACTAGCGGCTACAATGAGCAGTTCTTC
CASKHGSGTSGYNEQFF
>TRBJ1-2|-|-|TRBV27
TGTGCCAGCAGTTCTCCACGGGATTATGGCTACACCTTC
CASSSPRDYGYTF
>TRBJ2-3|TRBD2|many|TRBV28
TGTGCCAGCAGTTTCCTACTGGGCGGGAGAACCATTAGGGGCACAGATACGCAGTATTTT
CASSFLLGGRTIRGTDTQYF
>TRBJ1-1|-|many|TRBV6-1
TGTGCCAGCAGTCTAAGGTTAGGGGTGTGGGGTGAAGCTTTCTTT
CASSLRLGVWGEAFF
>TRBJ1-5|-|few|TRBV24-1
TGTGCCACCAGTGACCCGGTGGGGCCCCAGCATTTT
CATSDPVGPQHF
>TRBJ2-7|TRBD2|many|TRBV5-1
TGCGCCAGCAGCCTCGGACTAGCAGTGGACTACGAGCAGTACTTC
CASSLGLAVDYEQYF
>TRBJ1-2|-|-|TRBV2
TGTGCGGTTCGGGCGGCCAACTATGGCTACACCTTC
CAVRAANYGYTF
>TRBJ2-3|TRBD2|many|TRBV20-1
TGCAGTGCTAGAGATAGGAGCGGGAGTCGAGCAGATACGCAGTATTTT
CSARDRSGSRADTQYF